Each of the 21 T cell receptor beta chains below was sequenced from the same sample in a study of blood T cell repertoires in COVID-19. Some clones are missing from TCRdb's copy, which holds only in-frame ones; the method was immunoSEQ multiplex PCR. This table holds roughly 250,000 clones, around 85% found once. The sequenced material came from peripheral blood. The receptors come from a human donor with COVID-19, enrolled during active disease. The donor label of this sample is uncertain.

Comments on this clone: Just one base apart from a much larger clone, this may be a read error. The V call is TRBV7-9, the J call TRBJ2-1; 10 nucleotides line up with TRBD2. This CDR3 contains 15 residues. Losses at the gene ends were 1 base for V and 5 bases for J; bases not matched to a gene: 2. Germline assignment: CDR1 SEHNR and CDR2 FQNEAQ (reference sequence). The chain's CDR3 is CASSLVLAGDNEQFF. Here the CDR3 DNA reads TGTGCCAGCAGCTTAGTGCTAGCGGGAGACAATGAGCAGTTCTTC.

Here the CDR3 reads CASTRGQQPDRYTF. CDR3 DNA: TGTGCCAGTACTCGGGGACAGCAGCCAGATCGCTACACCTTC. The rearrangement joins TRBV19 to TRBJ1-2; TRBD1 agrees at 7 bases. This CDR3 spans 14 amino acids. V was pared by 7 bases and J by 9 bases, with 14 bases of the junction left unmatched. The germline CDR1 and CDR2 sequences are LNHDA and SQIVND (reference sequence).

This clone was seen only a few times. The genes are TRBV5-1 and TRBJ2-1; 14 bases agree with TRBD2. V gave up 8 bases and J gave up 10 bases; unmatched junction bases: 14. This CDR3 contains 16 residues. Germline V gene lookup returns CDR1 SGHRS and CDR2 YFSETQ. The CDR3 loop reads CASRSGTSGSHGEQFF. CDR3 DNA: TGCGCCAGTCGCTCCGGGACTAGCGGGAGTCACGGGGAGCAGTTCTTC.

The chain couples TRBV6-5 to TRBJ2-7; 9 nucleotides match TRBD1. The V gene's germline CDR1 is MNHEY and CDR2 SVGAGI. This CDR3 spans 13 amino acids. V shed 9 bases, J shed 0 bases, and the junction held 3 bases outside the gene matches. Written as DNA, the CDR3 is TGTGCCAGTTGGGACAGGGCCTCCTACGAGCAGTACTTC. Residues: CASWDRASYEQYF.

V is TRBV11-2 and J is TRBJ1-2; the D gene is possibly TRBD1 (5 bases). Germline CDR1 is SGHAT and CDR2 is FQNNGV. With 5 bases removed from V and 4 bases from J, the gap between germline ends came to 8 bases. The CDR3 covers 12 residues. This CDR3 is CASSARVYGYTF. CDR3 bases: TGTGCCAGCAGCGCCAGGGTCTATGGCTACACCTTC.

V usage is TRBV27 and J usage is TRBJ1-4, with TRBD1 matching 8 bases. J lost 7 bases, V lost 5 bases, and 18 bases had no gene match. The CDR3 consists of 18 residues. Germline V CDR1 and CDR2: MNHEY, SMNVEV (reference sequence). This chain's CDR3 is CASSPTGTGEFSSEKLFF. The CDR3 DNA reads TGTGCCAGCAGTCCCACCGGGACAGGAGAGTTCTCAAGTGAAAAACTGTTTTTT.

The chain carries TRBV10-3 and TRBJ1-4, with D possibly matching TRBD1 (6 bases). The CDR3 consists of 15 residues. Trimming shortened V by 5 bases and J by 5 bases, and 15 bases separated the two germline ends. The germline CDR1 and CDR2 sequences are ENHRY and SYGVKD. For the CDR3, the DNA is TGTGCCATCAGTCTAACGGACAGCCCCAATGAAAAACTGTTTTTT. It yields the protein CAISLTDSPNEKLFF.

This chain uses TRBV6-4 with TRBJ2-7; the D gene is possibly TRBD1 (5 bases). The CDR3 runs 15 residues. Per germline, CDR1 MRHNA and CDR2 SNTAGT. Deletions cut 6 bases from V and 2 bases from J, with 17 bases between. CDR3 in DNA: TGTGCCAGCAGATCCGGACACAAGATTACCTACGAGCAGTACTTC. Its protein product is CASRSGHKITYEQYF.

This rearrangement joins TRBV19 to TRBJ2-2; D gene ambiguous. Germline values: CDR1 LNHDA, CDR2 SQIVND (reference sequence). V lost 5 bases, J lost 3 bases, and 7 bases lay in between. The CDR3 has 13 residues. The CDR3 is CASSLRDTGELFF. CDR3 nucleotides: TGTGCCAGTAGTCTTCGGGACACCGGGGAGCTGTTTTTT. The variable domain in full, completed from reference TRBV19 and TRBJ2-2, reads DGGITQSPKYLFRKEGQNVTLSCEQNLNHDAMYWYRQDPGQGLRLIYYSQIVNDFQKGDIAEGYSVSREKKESFPLTVTSAQKNPTAFYLCASSLRDTGELFFGEGSRLTVL.

The gene calls are TRBV24-1 and TRBJ1-5, with TRBD1 as a possible D gene (6 bases). V shed 5 bases and J shed 4 bases, with 8 bases lying between them. The germline CDR1 and CDR2 sequences are KGHDR and SFDVKD. CDR3 size: 13 residues. The CDR3 DNA sequence: TGTGCCACCAGTGGTCAGGGGAATCAGCCCCAGCATTTT. Translating gives CATSGQGNQPQHF.

This rearrangement joins TRBV5-1 to TRBJ1-1, with 7 bases that match TRBD1. Germline lookup yields CDR1 SGHRS and CDR2 YFSETQ. This CDR3 contains 16 residues. Unmatched junction bases numbered 11, after V lost 4 bases and J lost 2 bases. CDR3: CASSPGQTTINTEAFF. CDR3 bases: TGCGCCAGCAGCCCGGGACAGACTACCATAAACACTGAAGCTTTCTTT.

This rearrangement joins TRBV2 to TRBJ1-1, with D perhaps TRBD1 (5 bases). V was shortened by 2 bases and J by 2 bases, with 9 bases between the two germline ends. Germline loops: CDR1 SNHLY, CDR2 FYNNEI. The CDR3 spans 14 residues. The CDR3 region is CASSEWGPNTEAFF. The CDR3 DNA is TGTGCCAGCAGTGAATGGGGCCCTAACACTGAAGCTTTCTTT. Based on the CDR3 plus reference TRBV2 and TRBJ1-1, the full variable domain is EPEVTQTPSHQVTQMGQEVILRCVPISNHLYFYWYRQILGQKVEFLVSFYNNEISEKSEIFDDQFSVERPDGSNFTLKIRSTKLEDSAMYFCASSEWGPNTEAFFGQGTRLTVV.

This clone has just one count. The genes are TRBV7-9 and TRBJ2-5; possible D gene TRBD2, 7 bases. Germline-derived CDR1 and CDR2 are SEHNR and FQNEAQ (reference sequence). The V gene lost 5 bases and the J gene lost 4 bases, with 17 bases spanning the gap. This CDR3 is built from 15 residues. CDR3 loop: CASSPTGGAGETQYF. The CDR3 DNA reads TGTGCCAGCAGCCCCACTGGGGGGGCTGGAGAGACCCAGTACTTC. The full variable domain, its missing parts supplied by reference TRBV7-9 and TRBJ2-5, is DTGVSQNPRHKITKRGQNVTFRCDPISEHNRLYWYRQTLGQGPEFLTYFQNEAQLEKSRLLSDRFSAERPKGSFSTLEIQRTEQGDSAMYLCASSPTGGAGETQYFGPGTRLLVL.

The chain uses TRBV28 and TRBJ1-1; no firm D call. This CDR3 has 13 residues. CDR1 MDHEN and CDR2 SYDVKM come from the germline V gene. Deletions cut 3 bases from V and 4 bases from J, with 9 bases between. CDR3 loop: CASSLRRATEAFF. The CDR3 coding sequence is TGTGCCAGCAGTTTGAGGAGGGCCACTGAAGCTTTCTTT.

J is TRBJ1-2 and V is TRBV15; 7 bases are a match to TRBD1. The CDR3 extends over 15 amino acids. V lost 0 bases to trimming and J lost 2 bases; unmatched junction nucleotides: 3. The germline V gene encodes CDR1 LNHNV and CDR2 YYDKDF (reference sequence). CDR3 nucleotide sequence: TGTGCCACCAGCAGAGATCCGGGACAGAACTATGGCTACACCTTC. Protein: CATSRDPGQNYGYTF.

The rearrangement uses TRBV11-2 and TRBJ1-4; D call uncertain. This CDR3 has 15 residues. CDR1 and CDR2 from the germline V gene are SGHAT and FQNNGV. Deletions cut 1 base from V and 2 bases from J, with 8 bases between. CDR3 sequence: CASSLGGLTNEKLFF. As DNA, the CDR3 is TGTGCCAGCAGCTTAGGTGGCCTGACTAATGAAAAACTGTTTTTT.

The chain's CDR3 is CASSPLRANTEAFF. The CDR3 coding sequence is TGTGCCAGCAGCCCCCTGAGGGCGAACACTGAAGCTTTCTTT. The chain uses TRBV3-1 (or the pseudogene TRBV3-2) and TRBJ1-1; D not certain. Germline CDR1 LGHDT, CDR2 YNNKEL (reference sequence). The CDR3 is 14 residues long. Trimming took off 4 bases at V and 1 base at J, with 10 bases between the two ends.

This clone came up a few times. The chain combines TRBV5-6 with TRBJ2-1, with D perhaps TRBD1 (6 bases). V was clipped by 2 bases and J by 5 bases, with 17 bases between them. Per germline, CDR1 SGHDT and CDR2 YYEEEE. This CDR3 contains 16 residues. CDR3 in amino acids: CASSLYRIQGNNEQFF. CDR3 sequence (DNA): TGTGCCAGCAGCTTATATAGGATCCAGGGGAACAATGAGCAGTTCTTC.

The chain combines TRBV18 with TRBJ1-1, with unresolved D. V lost 5 bases, J lost 5 bases, and 12 bases lay in between. The CDR3 covers 13 residues. Germline-derived CDR1 and CDR2 are KGHSH and LQKENI. CDR3 in amino acids: CASSGLGGTEAFF. The CDR3 nucleotides are TGTGCCAGCTCAGGGCTGGGAGGGACTGAAGCTTTCTTT. The full variable domain, in which reference TRBV18 and TRBJ1-1 provide the parts outside the CDR3, is NAGVMQNPRHLVRRRGQEARLRCSPMKGHSHVYWYRQLPEEGLKFMVYLQKENIIDESGMPKERFSAEFPKEGPSILRIQQVVRGDSAAYFCASSGLGGTEAFFGQGTRLTVV.

The rearrangement uses TRBV21-1 and TRBJ1-1; the table assigns TRBD1, which was not confirmed against the DNA. TRBV21-1 is noted as a pseudogene. This CDR3 is built from 14 residues. The CDR3 here is CASSKGYRVAEAFF. In DNA form, the CDR3 reads TGTGCCAGCAGCAAAGGGTACAGGGTCGCTGAAGCTTTCTTT.

The chain is built from TRBV2 and TRBJ1-2, with D perhaps matching TRBD1 (6 bases). CDR1 is SNHLY, CDR2 FYNNEI, per germline. The CDR3 runs 12 residues. Trimming left V 1 base short and J 8 bases short, with 8 bases between. CDR3 loop: CASSEGTAGYTF. CDR3 nucleotide sequence: TGTGCCAGCAGTGAAGGGACAGCCGGCTACACCTTC.